These 2 T cell receptor beta chains share one sample of origin, sequenced in a study of long-term antiretroviral therapy in people with HIV. Investigators performed immunoSEQ version v3.0 at survey level. Clones were read by immunoSEQ multiplex PCR, and TCRdb kept only the in-frame ones, dropping some. The sample has fewer than 45,000 clones; approximately 85% are singletons. The sequencing here drew on unsorted PBMCs, taken approximately 2.9 years before starting antiretroviral therapy. These receptors originate from a woman aged 30 to 39 with HIV.

This clone was seen more than once but under ten times. The V gene is TRBV30, the J gene TRBJ2-7; D is possibly TRBD1 (6 bases). V was trimmed by 3 bases and J by 4 bases, leaving 16 bases between them. The CDR3 covers 14 residues. The germline CDR1 and CDR2 sequences are GTSNPN and SVGIG (reference sequence). The CDR3 coding sequence is TGTGCCTGGAGCCCCGGGACAAGGGGGTACGAGCAGTACGTC. Its protein product is CAWSPGTRGYEQYV.

V is TRBV4-1 and J is TRBJ2-5, with D unclear. The V and J ends lost 0 bases and 3 bases respectively, with 14 bases between them. Germline V gene lookup returns CDR1 MGHRA and CDR2 YSYEKL. This CDR3 has 16 amino acids. CDR3 DNA: TGCGCCAGCAGCCAAGATTTGTTGGGCAGGAAAGAGACCCAGTACTTC. It specifies CASSQDLLGRKETQYF.